This TCR beta chain was recorded in a study of cytomegalovirus exposure and HLA in healthy donors. Whole-study context: Clustering assigned about 80% of the approximately 390 genotyped donors to the Caucasian-associated ancestry cluster. Regarding the study as a whole: When the data were analyzed later, several of the most significant clusters appeared to be linked to common viral pathogens.

PCR involved 60 Vbeta and 13 Jbeta primers. Generated by immunoSEQ multiplex PCR, the TCRdb table keeps only in-frame clones and is missing some. The data contain approximately 88,000 clones, around 64% of them singletons. V was trimmed by 3 bases and J by 2 bases, leaving 13 bases between them. Germline V gene data show CDR1 as SEHNR and CDR2 as FQNEAQ (reference sequence). There are 15 residues in the CDR3. The table lists this clone with a few counts. Its antigen remains unknown. The TCR comes from a man aged 55 to 70 in good health and CMV-seronegative. The gene calls are TRBV7-9 and TRBJ1-1; weak D call: TRBD1 (5 bases). The sample was PBMCs. DNA for the CDR3: TGTGCCAGCAGCTTTTCAACGGGGGTTAACACTGAAGCTTTCTTT. This gives the protein CASSFSTGVNTEAFF.